These T cell receptor beta chains were read from a single sample in a study of CD8 T cells in Susac syndrome. TCRdb re-called the immunoSEQ multiplex PCR reads with MiXCR, one entry per CDR3 protein. Among around 200,000 distinct CDR3 sequences, approximately 94% were seen once, and the ten largest hold 0.093%. The specimen sequenced was CD4+ T cells from PBMCs. The receptors shown here come from a human donor with multiple sclerosis. Both conserved end residues are part of each CDR3. A D gene is named only where the DNA matches it firmly. Only part of the rows carry a size: once, few, many, or a class if the clone is expanded.

v_gene	abundance	j_gene	d_gene	CDR3nt	CDR3aa
TRBV29-1	NA	TRBJ2-6	NA	TGCAGCGTTGAAGATAATTCAGGGGCCAACGTCCTGACTTTC	CSVEDNSGANVLTF
TRBV3-1	NA	TRBJ2-7	TRBD1	TGTGCCAGCAGCCCTTTGGACAGGGGCCACGAGCAGTACTTC	CASSPLDRGHEQYF
TRBV28	NA	TRBJ2-1	NA	TGTGCCAGCAGTTTACCCGAATCTCTAGCCATCTTCCCTTCCGAGCAGTTCTTC	CASSLPESLAIFPSEQFF
TRBV6-2/TRBV6-3	NA	TRBJ2-5	NA	TGTGCCAGCGTACTGAACTGGGGTGAGACCCAGTACTTC	CASVLNWGETQYF
TRBV18	NA	TRBJ2-1	TRBD2	TGTGCCAGCTCACCACTCCCCAGCCCGCTAGCGGGGGTCTATGAGCAGTTCTTC	CASSPLPSPLAGVYEQFF
TRBV18	NA	TRBJ2-1	NA	TGTGCCAGCTCACAGGACACCACCGCCTACAATGAGCAGTTCTTC	CASSQDTTAYNEQFF
TRBV20-1	NA	TRBJ2-5	NA	TGCAGTGCTAGAGCTCCCAGTGGGCCCGGGGAGACCCAGTACTTC	CSARAPSGPGETQYF
TRBV4-3	NA	TRBJ2-1	TRBD1	TGCGCCAGCAGCCAAGATCGACAGGGTATGAATGTCGAGCAGTTCTTC	CASSQDRQGMNVEQFF
TRBV29-1	NA	TRBJ2-5	NA	TGCAGCGTGAAAGGTTACAGACAAGAGACCCAGTACTTC	CSVKGYRQETQYF
TRBV5-1	NA	TRBJ2-5	TRBD1	TGCGCCAGCAGCCCCGACAGGGGGCGTTACCAGTACTTC	CASSPDRGRYQYF
TRBV12-3/TRBV12-4	once	TRBJ1-4	NA	TGTGCCAGCAGTCCCCACCAATCCGATGAAAAACTGTTTTTT	CASSPHQSDEKLFF
TRBV15	NA	TRBJ2-1	TRBD1	TGTGCCACCAGCAGAGAGAGGGACAGCTACAATGAGCAGTTCTTC	CATSRERDSYNEQFF
TRBV14	NA	TRBJ1-1	NA	TGTGCCAGCAGCCAACAATCAAACACTGAAGCTTTCTTT	CASSQQSNTEAFF
TRBV5-4	NA	TRBJ2-6	NA	TGTGCCAGCGGTAGCCCGGAGGTTACGCGGGCCAACGTCCTGACTTTC	CASGSPEVTRANVLTF
TRBV27	NA	TRBJ2-4	NA	TGTGCCAGCACTCCTCTCGGGACATATCAAAACATTCAGTACTTC	CASTPLGTYQNIQYF
TRBV12-3/TRBV12-4	NA	TRBJ2-7	TRBD1	TGTGCCAGCAGCAGGGGGCGCGGGTACGAGCAGTACTTC	CASSRGRGYEQYF
TRBV24-1	NA	TRBJ1-5	NA	TGTGCCACCAGTGCCAATACAAGGGTTGGCAATCAGCCCCAGCATTTT	CATSANTRVGNQPQHF
TRBV29-1	once	TRBJ2-1	TRBD1	TGCAGCGTGAGACAGGGTTATAAGCAGTTCTTC	CSVRQGYKQFF
TRBV29-1	NA	TRBJ2-3	TRBD2	TGCAGCGTTAAGGGGGGACTAGCGGGATCGGATACGCAGTATTTT	CSVKGGLAGSDTQYF
TRBV2	NA	TRBJ2-5	TRBD2	TGTGCCAGCATCCCCCAACTAGCGAGCCAAGAGACCCAGTACTTC	CASIPQLASQETQYF
TRBV27	NA	TRBJ2-5	NA	TGTGCCAGCAGTTTACGTATAGGGGTTCGGGAGACCCAGTACTTC	CASSLRIGVRETQYF
TRBV29-1	NA	TRBJ2-5	TRBD2	TGCAGCGTTGAAGACGGAGCGGGGGGGCCGGAGACCCAGTACTTC	CSVEDGAGGPETQYF
TRBV20-1	NA	TRBJ2-7	NA	TGCAGTGCTACCCGAGGGGCAGGGGCTTCCTACGAGCAGTACTTC	CSATRGAGASYEQYF
TRBV2	once	TRBJ1-2	TRBD1	TGTGCCAGCAGCCGGACAGGGGGCGCCCCCCGGGGCTACACCTTC	CASSRTGGAPRGYTF
TRBV28	NA	TRBJ2-1	TRBD2	TGTGCCAGCAGTTTATTCCGGGGGGGCTACAATGAGCAGTTCTTC	CASSLFRGGYNEQFF
TRBV13	NA	TRBJ1-2	NA	TGTGCCAGCAGCTTCGCCCGCTATGGCTACACCTTC	CASSFARYGYTF
TRBV29-1	NA	TRBJ1-6	NA	TGCAGCGTCTCGGGCCTAGAACATAATTCACCCCTCCACTTT	CSVSGLEHNSPLHF
TRBV20-1	NA	TRBJ2-7	NA	TGCAGTGCTAGCCCCGGGGTCTACGAGCAGTACTTC	CSASPGVYEQYF
TRBV9	once	TRBJ1-1	TRBD1	TGTGCCAGCAGCACCCGTGGACAGGGAAACCCCACTGAAGCTTTCTTT	CASSTRGQGNPTEAFF
TRBV2	NA	TRBJ1-5	NA	TGTGCCAGCAGCCGGGCAGACAATCAGCCCCAGCATTTT	CASSRADNQPQHF
TRBV20-1	NA	TRBJ2-7	NA	TGCAGTGCTAGGTTTCCGGGTTTCACCTACGAGCAGTACTTC	CSARFPGFTYEQYF